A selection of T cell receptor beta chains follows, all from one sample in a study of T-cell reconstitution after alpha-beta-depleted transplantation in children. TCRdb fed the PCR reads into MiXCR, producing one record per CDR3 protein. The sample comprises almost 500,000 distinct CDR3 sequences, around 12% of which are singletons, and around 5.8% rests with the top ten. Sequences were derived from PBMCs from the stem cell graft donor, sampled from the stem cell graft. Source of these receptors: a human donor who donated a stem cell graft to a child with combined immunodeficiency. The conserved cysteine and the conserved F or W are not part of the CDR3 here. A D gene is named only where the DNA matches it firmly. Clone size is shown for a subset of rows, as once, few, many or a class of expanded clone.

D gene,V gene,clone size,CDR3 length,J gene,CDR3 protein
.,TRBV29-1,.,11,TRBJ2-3,SVSPFSEDTQY
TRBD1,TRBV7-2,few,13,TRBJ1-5,ASSWAGTGDQPQH
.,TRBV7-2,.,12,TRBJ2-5,ASSLASRGETQY
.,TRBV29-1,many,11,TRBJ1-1,SVIPTANTEAF
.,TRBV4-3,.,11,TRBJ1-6,ASSQETGTPLH
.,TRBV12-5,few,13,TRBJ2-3,EPGGADKSTDTQY
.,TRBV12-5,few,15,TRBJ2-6,ASATYRGGSGANVLT
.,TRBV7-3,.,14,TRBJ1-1,ASSPGPGALNTEAF
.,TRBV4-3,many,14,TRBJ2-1,ASSQDLGSSYNEQF
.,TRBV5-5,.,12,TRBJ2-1,ASSLAMGANEQF
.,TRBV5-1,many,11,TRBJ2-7,ASSLARSYEQY
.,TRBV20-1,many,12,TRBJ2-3,SAESSSSTDTQY
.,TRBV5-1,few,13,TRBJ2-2,ASGREPLNTGELF
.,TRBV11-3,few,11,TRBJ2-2,ASSYEGGGELF
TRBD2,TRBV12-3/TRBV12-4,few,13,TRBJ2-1,ASSFPSGRYNEQF
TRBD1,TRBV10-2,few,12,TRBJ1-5,ASTIGQGNQPQH
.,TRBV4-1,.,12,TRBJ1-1,ASSRGWGNTEAF
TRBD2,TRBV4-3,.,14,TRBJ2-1,ASSPSGGGEYNEQF
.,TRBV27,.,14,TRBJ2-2,ASSLSNRANTGELF
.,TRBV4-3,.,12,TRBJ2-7,ASSQDRGAGEQY
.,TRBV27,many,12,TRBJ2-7,ASSLRDGSYEQY
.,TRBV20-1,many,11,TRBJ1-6,SAEGKTNSPLH
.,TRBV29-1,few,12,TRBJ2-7,SVEGPGLPYEQY
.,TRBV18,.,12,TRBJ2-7,ASSPRTQIYEQY
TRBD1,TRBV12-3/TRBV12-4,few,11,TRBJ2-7,ASSSTGVDEQY
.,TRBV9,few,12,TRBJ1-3,ASSGSSSGNTIY
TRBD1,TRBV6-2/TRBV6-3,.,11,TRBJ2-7,ASSSPTGFEQY
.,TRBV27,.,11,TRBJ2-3,ASSLRLAGRPY
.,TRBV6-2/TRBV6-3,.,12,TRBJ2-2,ASIYSKNTGELF
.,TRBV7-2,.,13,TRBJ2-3,ASSRRSGNTDTQY
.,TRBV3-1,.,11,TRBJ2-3,ASSASRGDTQY
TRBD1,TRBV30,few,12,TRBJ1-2,AWSITGGVYGYT
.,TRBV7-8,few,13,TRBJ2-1,ASSPRWGRGNEQF
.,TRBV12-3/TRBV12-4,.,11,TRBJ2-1,ASSFQGRREQF
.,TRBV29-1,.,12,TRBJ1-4,SVDRWQGNEKLF
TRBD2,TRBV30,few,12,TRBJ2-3,AWSAAGLTDTQY
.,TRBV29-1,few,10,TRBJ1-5,SVLILNQPQH
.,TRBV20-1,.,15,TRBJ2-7,SAALGLAGGPGDEQY
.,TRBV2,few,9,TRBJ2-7,ASRVYYEQY
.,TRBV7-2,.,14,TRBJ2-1,ASSFPLLDIHNEQF
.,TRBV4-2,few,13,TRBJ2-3,ASSQDRGAGDTQY
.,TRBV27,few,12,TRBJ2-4,ASSLSGTVGIQY
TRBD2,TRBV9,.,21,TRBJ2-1,ASSVVGTSGRADVSRSYNEQF
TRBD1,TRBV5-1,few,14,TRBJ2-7,ASSPTSGTGGQEQY
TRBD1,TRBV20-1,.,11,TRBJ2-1,SATRDSYNEQF